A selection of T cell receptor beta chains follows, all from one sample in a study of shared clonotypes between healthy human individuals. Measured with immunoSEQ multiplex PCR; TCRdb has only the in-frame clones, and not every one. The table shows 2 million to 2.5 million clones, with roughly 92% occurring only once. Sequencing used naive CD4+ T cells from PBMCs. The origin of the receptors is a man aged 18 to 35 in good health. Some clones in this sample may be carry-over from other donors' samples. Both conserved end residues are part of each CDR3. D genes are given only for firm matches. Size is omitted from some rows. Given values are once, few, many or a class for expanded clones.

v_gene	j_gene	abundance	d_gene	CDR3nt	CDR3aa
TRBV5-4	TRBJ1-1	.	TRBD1	TGTGCCAGCAGTCCGGGACAGGTGAACACTGAAGCTTTCTTT	CASSPGQVNTEAFF
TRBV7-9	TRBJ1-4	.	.	TGTGCCAGCAGCCAAAGCGGTTCGTGGGAAAAACTGTTTTTT	CASSQSGSWEKLFF
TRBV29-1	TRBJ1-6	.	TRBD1	TGCAGCCTTAGGGACAGGGGGCTCCGAAATTCACCCCTCCACTTT	CSLRDRGLRNSPLHF
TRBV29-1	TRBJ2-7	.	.	TGCAGCGTCTCCAGGGACCTCGTCACCGAGCAGTACTTC	CSVSRDLVTEQYF
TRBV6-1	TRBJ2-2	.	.	TGTGCCAGCTCTCCTCCGACCGGGGAGCTGTTTTTT	CASSPPTGELFF
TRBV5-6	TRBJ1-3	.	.	TGTGCCAGCAGCTTGACGGGACGGGACAGAAACACCATATATTTT	CASSLTGRDRNTIYF
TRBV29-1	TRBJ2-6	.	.	TGCAGCGTTGATCCGGACGCAGGGGCCAACGTCCTGACTTTC	CSVDPDAGANVLTF
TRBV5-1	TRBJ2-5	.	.	TGCGCCAGCAGCCCGGGGGCGGGGGCCCCCCAACAAGAGACCCAGTACTTC	CASSPGAGAPQQETQYF
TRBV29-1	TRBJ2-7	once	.	TGCAGCATAGGGACTGCGATCTCCTACGAGCAGTACTTC	CSIGTAISYEQYF
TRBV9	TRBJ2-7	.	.	TGTGCCAGCAGCGTAGGGACGGCTACCTACGAGCAGTACTTC	CASSVGTATYEQYF
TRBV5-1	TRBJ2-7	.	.	TGCGCCAGCAGCTTTCGCAGGGGCTCTCCCTACGAGCAGTACTTC	CASSFRRGSPYEQYF
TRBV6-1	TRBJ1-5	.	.	TGTGCCAGCAGTGTTGACAGATATAGCAATCAGCCCCAGCATTTT	CASSVDRYSNQPQHF
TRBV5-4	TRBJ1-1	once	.	TGTGCCAGCAGCCAAGGCCCGGGGGAGGGCACTGAAGCTTTCTTT	CASSQGPGEGTEAFF
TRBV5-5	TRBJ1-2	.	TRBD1	TGTGCCAGCAGCTTGACAGGGGAAGGTGGCTACACCTTC	CASSLTGEGGYTF
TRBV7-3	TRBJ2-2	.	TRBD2	TGTGCCAGCAGCTTAACGGTCCCCCTAGCGGGGGGCGGGGAGCTGTTTTTT	CASSLTVPLAGGGELFF
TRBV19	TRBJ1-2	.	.	TGTGCCAGTAGTAAAACCCCGGAGACTAACTATGGCTACACCTTC	CASSKTPETNYGYTF
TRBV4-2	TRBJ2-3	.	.	TGTGCCAGCAGCCGACTCCAGGGTCAGGCCGTAAGCACAGATACGCAGTATTTT	CASSRLQGQAVSTDTQYF
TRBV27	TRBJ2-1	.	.	TGTGCCAGCAGTCCTCTCCCAAGCTCCTACAATGAGCAGTTCTTC	CASSPLPSSYNEQFF
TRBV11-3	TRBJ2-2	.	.	TGTGCCAGCAGGGTGACCAGGGGCCGGGGCGGGGAGCTGTTTTTT	CASRVTRGRGGELFF
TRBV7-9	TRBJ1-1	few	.	TGTGCCAGCAGCGGGGGCAGCTTCACTGAAGCTTTCTTT	CASSGGSFTEAFF
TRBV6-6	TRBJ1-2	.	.	TGTGCCAGCAGCCCCCTAAGTTCTGGCCCCTCCGGCTACACCTTC	CASSPLSSGPSGYTF
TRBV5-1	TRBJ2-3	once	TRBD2	TGCGCCAGCAGCCGAGACTTGACTAGCGGGAGGTTCGGGGATACGCAGTATTTT	CASSRDLTSGRFGDTQYF
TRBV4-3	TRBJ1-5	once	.	TGCGCCAGCAGCCGAGAGGTGTCGGGTCAGCCCCAGCATTTT	CASSREVSGQPQHF
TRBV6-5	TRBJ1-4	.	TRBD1	TGTGCCAGCAGGGGACAGGGGGGTGAAAAACTGTTTTTT	CASRGQGGEKLFF
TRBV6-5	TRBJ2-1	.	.	TGTGCCATCAGCTTGGGTCCCTCAAGCAATGAGCAGTTCTTC	CAISLGPSSNEQFF
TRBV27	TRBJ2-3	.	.	TGTGCCAGCAGTCCACGGCGTGATACGCAGTATTTT	CASSPRRDTQYF
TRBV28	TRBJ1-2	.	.	TGTGCCAGCAGTTTGCCCAACAGCTATGGCTACACCTTC	CASSLPNSYGYTF
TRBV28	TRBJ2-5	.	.	TGTGCCAGCAGTTTCGGGGGGGGACAGCCATACGGGACCCAGTACTTC	CASSFGGGQPYGTQYF
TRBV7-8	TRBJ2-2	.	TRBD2	TGTGCCAGCAGCCCCTACCGGCGGGCTAGCGGGTCGAACACCGGGGAGCTGTTTTTT	CASSPYRRASGSNTGELFF
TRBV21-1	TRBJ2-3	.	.	TGTGCCAGCCTTAATGGGCGCGGCACAGATACGCAGTATTTT	CASLNGRGTDTQYF
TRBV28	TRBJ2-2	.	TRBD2	TGTGCCAGCAGTTCCCCTTACGCGGGAGGGCCCACCGGGGAGCTGTTTTTT	CASSSPYAGGPTGELFF
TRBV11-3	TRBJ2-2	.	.	TGTGCCAGCAGCCTTAGGGGGGCGGGGACCGGGGAGCTGTTTTTT	CASSLRGAGTGELFF
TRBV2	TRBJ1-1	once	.	TGTGCCAGCAGTAGGACAGCAATGAACACTGAAGCTTTCTTT	CASSRTAMNTEAFF
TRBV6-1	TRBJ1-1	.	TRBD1	TGTGCCAGCAGCTTGGGACAGCAGAGGGAAGCTTTCTTT	CASSLGQQREAFF
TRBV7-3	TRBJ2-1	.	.	TGTGCCAGCAGCTTAATGGCAGGGAATCAGGGTGAGCAGTTCTTC	CASSLMAGNQGEQFF
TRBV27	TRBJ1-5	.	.	TGTGCCAGCAGTTTTCGAGGCGTCTCCAATCAGCCCCAGCATTTT	CASSFRGVSNQPQHF
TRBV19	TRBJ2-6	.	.	TGTGCCAGTAGTATAGGGACTACCTCTGGGGCCAACGTCCTGACTTTC	CASSIGTTSGANVLTF
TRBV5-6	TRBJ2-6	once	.	TGTGCCAGCACCCGTGGTACCTCTGGGGCCAACGTCCTGACTTTC	CASTRGTSGANVLTF